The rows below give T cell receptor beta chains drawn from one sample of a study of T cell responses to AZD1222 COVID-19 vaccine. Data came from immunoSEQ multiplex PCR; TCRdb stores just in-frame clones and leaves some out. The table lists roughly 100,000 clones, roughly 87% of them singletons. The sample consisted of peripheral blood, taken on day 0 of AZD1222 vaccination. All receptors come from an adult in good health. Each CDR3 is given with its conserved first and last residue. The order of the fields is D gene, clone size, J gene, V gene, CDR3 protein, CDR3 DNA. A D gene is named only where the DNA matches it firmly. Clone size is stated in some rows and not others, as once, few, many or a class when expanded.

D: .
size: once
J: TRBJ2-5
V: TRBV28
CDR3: CASRARASTGETQYF
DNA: TGTGCCAGCAGGGCGCGGGCTAGCACCGGGGAGACCCAGTACTTC

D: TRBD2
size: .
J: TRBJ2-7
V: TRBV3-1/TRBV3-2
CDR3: CASSRASGGEGEQYF
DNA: TGTGCCAGCAGCCGGGCTAGCGGGGGAGAAGGCGAGCAGTACTTC

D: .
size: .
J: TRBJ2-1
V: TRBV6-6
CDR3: CASTGGAQQFF
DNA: TGTGCCAGCACCGGAGGGGCCCAGCAGTTCTTC

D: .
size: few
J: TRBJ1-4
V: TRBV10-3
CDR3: CAISDGQRNEKLFF
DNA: TGTGCCATCAGTGACGGACAGCGTAATGAAAAACTGTTTTTT

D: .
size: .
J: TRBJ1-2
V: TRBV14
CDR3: CASSRGLLNYGYTF
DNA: TGTGCCAGCAGCCGAGGACTGCTTAACTATGGCTACACCTTC

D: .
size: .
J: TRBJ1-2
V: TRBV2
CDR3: CASSFRQGNYGYTF
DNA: TGTGCCAGCAGTTTCCGTCAGGGCAACTATGGCTACACCTTC

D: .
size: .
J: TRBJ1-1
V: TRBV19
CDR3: CASSMQGRDTEAFF
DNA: TGTGCCAGTAGCATGCAGGGAAGGGACACTGAAGCTTTCTTT

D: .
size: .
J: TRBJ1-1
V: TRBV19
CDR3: CASSPTPRVNTEAFF
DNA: TGTGCCAGTAGTCCCACTCCGAGGGTGAACACTGAAGCTTTCTTT

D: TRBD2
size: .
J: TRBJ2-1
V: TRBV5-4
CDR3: CASRLSGGTYNEQFF
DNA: TGTGCCAGCAGACTAAGCGGGGGGACCTACAATGAGCAGTTCTTC

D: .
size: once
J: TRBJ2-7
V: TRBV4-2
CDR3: CASSQETSYEQYF
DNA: TGTGCCAGCAGCCAAGAGACAAGCTACGAGCAGTACTTC

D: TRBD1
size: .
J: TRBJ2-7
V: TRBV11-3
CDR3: CASSRGTGTSYEQYF
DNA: TGTGCCAGCAGCCGCGGGACAGGGACCTCCTACGAGCAGTACTTC

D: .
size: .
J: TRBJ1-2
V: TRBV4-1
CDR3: CASSLHLGFYGYTF
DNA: TGCGCCAGCAGTTTGCATCTAGGGTTCTATGGCTACACCTTC

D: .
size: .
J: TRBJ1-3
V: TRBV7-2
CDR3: CASSLEPGVAGNTIYF
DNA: TGTGCCAGCAGCTTAGAACCCGGGGTTGCTGGAAACACCATATATTTT

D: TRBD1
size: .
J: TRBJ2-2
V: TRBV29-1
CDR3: CSALTGGTGELFF
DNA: TGCAGCGCCTTGACAGGGGGCACCGGGGAGCTGTTTTTT

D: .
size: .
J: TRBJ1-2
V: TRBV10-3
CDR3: CAISDTPVGYTF
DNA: TGTGCCATCAGTGATACTCCCGTAGGCTACACCTTC

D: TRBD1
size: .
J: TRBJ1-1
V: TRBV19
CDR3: CASSWTGLFAEAFF
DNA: TGTGCCAGTAGTTGGACAGGGCTTTTCGCTGAAGCTTTCTTT

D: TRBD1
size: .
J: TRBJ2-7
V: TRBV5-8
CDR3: CASSPRTGWNEQYF
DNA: TGTGCCAGCAGCCCCAGGACAGGGTGGAACGAGCAGTACTTC

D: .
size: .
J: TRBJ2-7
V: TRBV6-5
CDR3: CASSGTREREQYF
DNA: TGTGCCAGCAGCGGAACCAGGGAAAGGGAGCAGTACTTC

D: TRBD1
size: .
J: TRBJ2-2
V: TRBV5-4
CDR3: CASSGQGGNTGELFF
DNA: TGTGCCAGCAGCGGACAGGGGGGTAACACCGGGGAGCTGTTTTTT

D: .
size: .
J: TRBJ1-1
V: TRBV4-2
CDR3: CASSQGQRMNTEAFF
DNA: TGTGCCAGCAGCCAAGGACAGAGAATGAACACTGAAGCTTTCTTT

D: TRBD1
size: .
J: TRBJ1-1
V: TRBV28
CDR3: CASSSTGDTEAFF
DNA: TGTGCCAGCAGTAGCACAGGGGATACTGAAGCTTTCTTT

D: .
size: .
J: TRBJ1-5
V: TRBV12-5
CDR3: CASQNERDQPQHF
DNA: TGTGCTAGCCAGAATGAGAGGGATCAGCCCCAGCATTTT

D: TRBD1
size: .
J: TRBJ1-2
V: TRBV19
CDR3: CAAGTGGNGYTF
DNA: TGTGCCGCCGGGACAGGGGGGAATGGCTACACCTTC

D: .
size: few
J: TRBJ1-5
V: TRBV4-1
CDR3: CASSRGGSGDQPQHF
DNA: TGCGCCAGCAGCCGCGGGGGCTCGGGGGATCAGCCCCAGCATTTT

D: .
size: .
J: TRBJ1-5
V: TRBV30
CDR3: CAWSGFSNQPQHF
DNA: TGTGCCTGGAGTGGTTTTAGCAATCAGCCCCAGCATTTT

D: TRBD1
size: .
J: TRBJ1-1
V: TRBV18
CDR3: CASSQTGEAEAFF
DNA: TGTGCCAGCTCACAGACAGGGGAGGCTGAAGCCTTCTTT

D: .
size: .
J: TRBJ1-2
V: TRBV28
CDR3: CASSLGSYGYTF
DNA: TGTGCCAGCAGTTTAGGCAGCTATGGCTACACCTTC

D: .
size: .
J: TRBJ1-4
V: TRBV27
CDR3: CASSFGQNTENEKLFF
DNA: TGTGCCAGCAGTTTTGGGCAGAACACCGAAAATGAAAAACTGTTTTTT

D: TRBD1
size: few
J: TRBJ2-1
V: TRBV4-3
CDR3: CASSPDRDRNEQFF
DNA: TGCGCCAGCAGCCCCGACAGGGATCGGAATGAGCAGTTCTTC

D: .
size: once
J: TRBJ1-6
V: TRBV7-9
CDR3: CASSLGGLGDSPLHF
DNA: TGTGCCAGCAGCTTAGGAGGCTTAGGGGATTCACCCCTCCACTTT

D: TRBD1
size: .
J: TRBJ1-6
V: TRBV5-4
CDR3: CASSLPGGNNSPLHF
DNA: TGTGCCAGCAGCTTGCCAGGGGGGAATAATTCACCCCTCCACTTT

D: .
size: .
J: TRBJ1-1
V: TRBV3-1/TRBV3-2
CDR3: CASSPGHVNTEAFF
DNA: TGTGCCAGCAGCCCCGGCCACGTGAACACTGAAGCTTTCTTT

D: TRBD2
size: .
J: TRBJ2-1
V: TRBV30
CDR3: CAWSNGLAGNNEQFF
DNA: TGTGCCTGGAGTAATGGACTAGCGGGGAACAATGAGCAGTTCTTC

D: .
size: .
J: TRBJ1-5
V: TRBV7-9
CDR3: CASSSLDGGNQPQHF
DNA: TGTGCCAGCAGCTCCCTTGACGGTGGCAATCAGCCCCAGCATTTT

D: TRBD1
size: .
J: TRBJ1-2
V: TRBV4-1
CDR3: CASSQLYGTDGYTF
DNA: TGCGCCAGCAGCCAACTTTATGGGACAGATGGCTACACCTTC

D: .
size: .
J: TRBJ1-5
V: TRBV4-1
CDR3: CASSQVVTANQPQHF
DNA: TGCGCCAGCAGCCAAGTGGTGACAGCTAATCAGCCCCAGCATTTT

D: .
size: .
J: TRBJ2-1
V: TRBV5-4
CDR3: CASSLEQGGYNEQFF
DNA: TGTGCCAGCAGCTTGGAGCAGGGCGGCTACAATGAGCAGTTCTTC

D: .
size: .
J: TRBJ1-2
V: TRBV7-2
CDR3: CASSLAQLYGYTF
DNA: TGTGCCAGCAGCCTAGCGCAGTTATATGGCTACACCTTC

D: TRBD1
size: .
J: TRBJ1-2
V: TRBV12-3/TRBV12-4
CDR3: CASSPRGPAHF
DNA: TGTGCCAGCAGTCCTAGGGGGCCTGCCCACTTC

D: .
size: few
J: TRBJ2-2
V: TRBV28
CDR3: CASRLGPKNTGELFF
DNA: TGTGCCAGCAGGCTGGGACCCAAGAACACCGGGGAGCTGTTTTTT

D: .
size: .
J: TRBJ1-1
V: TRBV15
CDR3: CATSRGMGVNTEAFF
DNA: TGTGCCACCAGCAGAGGTATGGGGGTAAACACTGAAGCTTTCTTT

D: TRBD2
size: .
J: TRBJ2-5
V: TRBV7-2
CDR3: CASSLNGGGARETQYF
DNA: TGTGCCAGCAGCTTAAATGGCGGGGGGGCACGGGAGACCCAGTACTTC

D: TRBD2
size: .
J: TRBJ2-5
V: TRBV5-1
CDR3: CASSLELAGGSETQYF
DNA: TGCGCCAGCAGCTTGGAACTAGCGGGGGGGAGCGAGACCCAGTACTTC

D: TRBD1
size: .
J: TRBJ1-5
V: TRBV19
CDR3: CASSIGTGGNQPQHF
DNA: TGTGCCAGTAGTATAGGGACAGGGGGTAATCAGCCCCAGCATTTT

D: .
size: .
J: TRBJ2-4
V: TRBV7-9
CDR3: CASSLAHPNIQYF
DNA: TGTGCCAGCAGCTTAGCGCACCCCAACATTCAGTACTTC

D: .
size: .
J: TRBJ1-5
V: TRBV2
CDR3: CASDSRGYSNQPQHF
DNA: TGTGCCAGCGACAGTCGTGGCTATAGCAATCAGCCCCAGCATTTT

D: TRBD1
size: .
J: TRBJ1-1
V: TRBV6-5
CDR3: CASSLRQGNTEAFF
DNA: TGTGCCAGCAGTTTAAGACAGGGGAACACTGAAGCTTTCTTT

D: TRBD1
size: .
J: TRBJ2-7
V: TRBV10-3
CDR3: CAISVRDRVTDEQYF
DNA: TGTGCCATCAGTGTACGGGACAGAGTTACAGACGAGCAGTACTTC

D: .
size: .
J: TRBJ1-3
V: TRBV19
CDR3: CASRQPGLRGNTIYF
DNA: TGTGCCAGTAGACAGCCGGGTCTACGAGGAAACACCATATATTTT

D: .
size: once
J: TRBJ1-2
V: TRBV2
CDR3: CASSRQANYGYTF
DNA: TGTGCCAGCAGTCGACAGGCTAACTATGGCTACACCTTC

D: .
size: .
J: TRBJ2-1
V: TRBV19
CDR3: CASTFLSEQFF
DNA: TGTGCCAGTACCTTTCTCTCTGAGCAGTTCTTC

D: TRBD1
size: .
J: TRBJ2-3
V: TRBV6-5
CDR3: CASLETGPSTDTQYF
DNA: TGTGCCAGCTTGGAGACAGGGCCAAGCACAGATACGCAGTATTTT

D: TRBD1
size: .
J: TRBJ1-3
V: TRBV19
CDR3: CASMRTGVGNTIYF
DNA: TGTGCCAGTATGCGGACAGGGGTCGGAAACACCATATATTTT

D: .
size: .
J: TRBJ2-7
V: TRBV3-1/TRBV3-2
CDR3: CASSHRDLGHEQYF
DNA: TGTGCCAGCAGCCACCGGGACCTGGGGCACGAGCAGTACTTC